This entry features one T cell receptor beta chain sequence. This receptor's antigen is unknown. The record originates from a study of T cells expressing NK-cell markers (TCRdb year 2020). About the study as a whole: In sorted CD3+CD56+NKG2C+, CD3+CD56+NKG2C- and CD3+CD56-NKG2C+ T-cell subsets from eight or nine donors, TCR beta-chain repertoires were profiled. Randomly selected healthy volunteers, three men and five women, were used as the eight sequenced donors. Of the eight sequenced donors, seven were found to be HCMV-seropositive and one was found to be HCMV-seronegative. Libraries were sequenced as 2 x 150 bp reads on Illumina HiSeq 2000/2500, MiSeq or NextSeq. The paper as a whole reports these results and caveats: Those dominant clonotypes were again the most abundant among CD3+CD56-NKG2C+ cells in a handful of donors, at about 25-65%. Whether the expanded NKG2C-expressing T cell clones were specific for HCMV antigens was left unclear. In several donors, the dominant CD3+CD56+NKG2C+ clonotypes were among the top 10 CD8+ clonotypes and accounted for about 1.0-7.5% of CD8+ T cells.

These reads were obtained on an Illumina HiSeq 2000. The TCR beta cDNA libraries were made using 5'RACE template switching, a step that added both a universal primer site and unique molecular identifiers. cDNA synthesis was primed from the TCR beta constant segment and was followed by two successive PCR amplification steps. The authors' analysis ran thus. MIGEC handled demultiplexing of the reads and grouping by UMI, while MiTCR was used to assemble and quantify clonotypes. Only TCR cDNA sequences supported by at least two reads were kept to exclude erroneous sequences. The tcR package was used for downstream repertoire analysis, and clonotypes were matched between fractions using CDR3 nucleotide sequence together with V segment. Antigen specificity was annotated against VDJdb with VDJmatch, allowing one amino acid substitution in CDR3. TCRdb reprocessed the reads and provides one entry for every CDR3 protein sequence; no DNA is given. None of the V and J calls come from the authors' own analysis; TCRdb made them. For this sample, the table gives about 260,000 distinct CDR3 sequences. The ten largest account for under 0.5% of the sample.

From the germline V gene (reference sequence), CDR1 is DFQATT and CDR2 is SNEGSKA. The CDR3 measures 16 amino acids from cysteine to phenylalanine. No DNA is given. To determine HCMV serostatus, a commercial ELISA kit was used to detect HCMV-specific IgG in serum. Ficoll density gradient centrifugation was used to isolate peripheral blood mononuclear cells from blood. The chain links TRBV20-1 with TRBJ1-5; no DNA is available, so the TRBD1 call from TCRdb remains unchecked. Sequencing was done on a sample of blood T cells: a sorted CD56 or NKG2C T cell subset, CD4+ or CD8+ T cells, or bulk PBMC T cells (not recorded which). This clonotype was sampled from a man aged 18 to 29 in good health. Donor details come from another sample of the same person, matched by shared clones. The CDR3 sequence is CSATPPTGMSNQPQHF.